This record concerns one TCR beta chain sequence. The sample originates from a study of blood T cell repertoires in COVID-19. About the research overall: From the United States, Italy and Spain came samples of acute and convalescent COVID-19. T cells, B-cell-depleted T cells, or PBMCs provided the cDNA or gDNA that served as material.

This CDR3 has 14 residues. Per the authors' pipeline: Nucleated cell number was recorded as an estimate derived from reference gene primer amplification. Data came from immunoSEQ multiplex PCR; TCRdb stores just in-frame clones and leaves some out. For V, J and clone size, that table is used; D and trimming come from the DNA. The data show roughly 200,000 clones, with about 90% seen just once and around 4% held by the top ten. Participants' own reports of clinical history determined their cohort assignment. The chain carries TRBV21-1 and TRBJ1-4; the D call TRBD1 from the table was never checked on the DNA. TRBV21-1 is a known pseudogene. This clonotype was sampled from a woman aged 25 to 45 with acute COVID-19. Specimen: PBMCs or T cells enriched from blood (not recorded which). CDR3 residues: CASIHRERREKLFF. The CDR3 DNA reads TGTGCCAGCATCCACAGGGAACGGCGCGAAAAACTGTTTTTT.